The clone carrying this T cell receptor beta chain has a handful of counts. The antigen is undetermined. The data originate from a study of beta chain features in type 1 diabetes. Expressed TCRB transcripts were sequenced because the entire RNA isolate underwent reverse transcription. Reads averaged approximately 970,000 for stem cell-like memory T cell samples. The assay was immunoSEQ multiplex PCR, and TCRdb's table has in-frame clones only and misses some. The sample has around 15,000 clones; 43% are singletons. Study-wide results and caveats: There was a moderate but significant shortening of TCRB CDR3s in all four CD4+ subsets of Type 1 diabetes patients. Patients with type 1 diabetes showed fewer VDJ junction insertions and more deletions.

The CDR3 runs 15 residues. Germline values: CDR1 SGHRS, CDR2 YFSETQ. V was pared by 0 bases and J by 2 bases, with 12 bases between. Material: stem cell memory CD4+ T cells from blood. The V gene is TRBV5-1, the J gene TRBJ2-7; no firm D call. The TCR sequence derives from a middle-aged woman in good health. CDR3 nucleotide sequence: TGCGCCAGCAGCTTGGGACAACCATCCACCTACGAGCAGTACTTC. It specifies CASSLGQPSTYEQYF.